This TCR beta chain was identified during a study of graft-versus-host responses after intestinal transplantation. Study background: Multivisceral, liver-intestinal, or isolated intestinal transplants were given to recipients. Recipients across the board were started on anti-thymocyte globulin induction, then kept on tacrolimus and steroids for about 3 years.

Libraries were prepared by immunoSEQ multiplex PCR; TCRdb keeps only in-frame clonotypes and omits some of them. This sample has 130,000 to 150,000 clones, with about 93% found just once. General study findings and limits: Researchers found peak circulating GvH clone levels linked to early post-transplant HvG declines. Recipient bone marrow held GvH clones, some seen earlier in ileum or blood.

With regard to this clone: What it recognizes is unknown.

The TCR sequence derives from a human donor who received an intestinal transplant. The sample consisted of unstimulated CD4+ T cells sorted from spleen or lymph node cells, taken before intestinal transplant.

CDR3 protein: CASSVAGIYGYTF. The CDR3 DNA sequence: TGTGCCAGCAGCGTAGCAGGGATCTATGGCTACACCTTC. J is TRBJ1-2 and V is TRBV9; a weak D match, TRBD1 (5 bases). Germline-derived CDR1 and CDR2 are SGDLS and YYNGEE. Between the trimmed V and J ends, which lost 0 bases and 4 bases, there was a span of 7 bases. This CDR3 spans 13 amino acids. The complete variable domain, with remaining parts taken from reference TRBV9 and TRBJ1-2, reads DSGVTQTPKHLITATGQRVTLRCSPRSGDLSVYWYQQSLDQGLQFLIQYYNGEERAKGNILERFSAQQFPDLHSELNLSSLELGDSALYFCASSVAGIYGYTFGSGTRLTVV.